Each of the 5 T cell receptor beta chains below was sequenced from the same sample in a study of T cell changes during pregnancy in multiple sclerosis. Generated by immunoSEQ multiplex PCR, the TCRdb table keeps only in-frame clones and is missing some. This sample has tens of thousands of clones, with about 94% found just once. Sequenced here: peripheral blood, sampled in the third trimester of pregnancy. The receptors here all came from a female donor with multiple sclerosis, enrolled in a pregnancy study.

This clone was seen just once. The CDR3 reads CASSQSEGGPEAFF. The CDR3 region has the DNA TGTGCCAGCAGCCAAAGTGAAGGCGGCCCTGAAGCTTTCTTT. The chain joins TRBV4-2 to TRBJ1-1, with D hard to call. V gave up 2 bases and J gave up 6 bases, with 13 bases separating them. Germline lookup yields CDR1 LGHNA and CDR2 YNFKEQ. The CDR3 covers 14 residues.

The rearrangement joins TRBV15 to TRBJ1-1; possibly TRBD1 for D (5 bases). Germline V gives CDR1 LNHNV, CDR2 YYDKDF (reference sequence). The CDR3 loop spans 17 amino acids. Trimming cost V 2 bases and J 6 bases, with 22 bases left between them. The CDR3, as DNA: TGTGCCACCAGCAGACCGCGGGGCTTCGACAGTGGACCTGAAGCTTTCTTT. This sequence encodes CATSRPRGFDSGPEAFF. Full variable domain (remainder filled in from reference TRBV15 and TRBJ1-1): DAMVIQNPRYQVTQFGKPVTLSCSQTLNHNVMYWYQQKSSQAPKLLFHYYDKDFNNEADTPDNFQSRRPNTSFCFLDIRSPGLGDTAMYLCATSRPRGFDSGPEAFFGQGTRLTVV.

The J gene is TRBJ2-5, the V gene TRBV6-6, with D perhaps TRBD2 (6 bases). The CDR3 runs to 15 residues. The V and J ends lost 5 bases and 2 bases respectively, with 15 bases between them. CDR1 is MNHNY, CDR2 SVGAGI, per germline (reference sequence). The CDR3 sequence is CASSPLRGTQETQYF. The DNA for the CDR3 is TGTGCCAGCAGTCCTTTGCGGGGTACTCAAGAGACCCAGTACTTC.

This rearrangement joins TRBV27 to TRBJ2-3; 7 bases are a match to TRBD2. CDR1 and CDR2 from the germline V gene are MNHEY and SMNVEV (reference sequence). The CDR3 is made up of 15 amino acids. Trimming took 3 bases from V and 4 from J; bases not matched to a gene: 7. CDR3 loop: CASSLWGGEPDTQYF. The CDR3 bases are TGTGCCAGCAGTTTGTGGGGGGGGGAGCCAGATACGCAGTATTTT.

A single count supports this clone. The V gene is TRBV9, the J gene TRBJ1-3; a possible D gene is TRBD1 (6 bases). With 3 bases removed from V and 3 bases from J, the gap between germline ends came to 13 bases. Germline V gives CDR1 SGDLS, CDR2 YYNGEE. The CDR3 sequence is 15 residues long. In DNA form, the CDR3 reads TGTGCCAGCAGCGACGGACAGTTTAGTGGAAACACCATATATTTT. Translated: CASSDGQFSGNTIYF.